This is a list of T cell receptor beta chains from one sample in a study of blood T cell repertoires in COVID-19. Clones were read by immunoSEQ multiplex PCR, and TCRdb kept only the in-frame ones, dropping some. The sample carries under 450,000 clones, 81% recorded once. Sequences were obtained from peripheral blood. Receptor source: a human donor with acute or convalescent COVID-19. The donor label of this sample is uncertain. CDR3s include the opening cysteine and the closing phenylalanine or tryptophan. D genes are given only for firm matches. Rows may omit the clone size; those that give it use once, few, many or a size class.

d_gene,j_gene,abundance,v_gene,CDR3nt,CDR3aa
-,TRBJ1-1,-,TRBV15,TGTGCCACCAGCAGAGATCTGGGAGGGAACACTGAAGCTTTCTTT,CATSRDLGGNTEAFF
-,TRBJ2-7,-,TRBV5-5,TGTGCCAGCAGCTTGTTTTTGCACAGAGATATACGCGAGCAGTACTTC,CASSLFLHRDIREQYF
-,TRBJ1-5,-,TRBV6-2/TRBV6-3,TGTGCCAGCAGTTACTCGCAGGGAAGGTCTAGCAATCAGCCCCAGCATTTT,CASSYSQGRSSNQPQHF
-,TRBJ2-7,-,TRBV12-3/TRBV12-4,TGTGCCAGCAGTTCCCCTCCCGTTGACGAGCAGTACTTC,CASSSPPVDEQYF
TRBD1,TRBJ1-2,-,TRBV2,TGTGCCAGCAGTCTCAGGGCGGGGACAGCGTATGGCTACACCTTC,CASSLRAGTAYGYTF
-,TRBJ1-5,-,TRBV28,TGTGCCAGCAGTTTCGCAGGTCCCGCATCCGGCAGGGGAGTGTTCCAGCATTTT,CASSFAGPASGRGVFQHF
-,TRBJ1-1,-,TRBV10-1,TGCGCCAGCAGCACGGGTCGGAGGAACACTGAAGCTTTCTTT,CASSTGRRNTEAFF
-,TRBJ2-1,few,TRBV7-9,TGTGCCAGCAGCCCGAGGGTAGCGGATGAGCAGTTCTTC,CASSPRVADEQFF
TRBD2,TRBJ2-1,-,TRBV28,TGTGCCAGCAGCCCTCCAGGTTTGCGGGAGGTCAATGAGCAGTTCTTC,CASSPPGLREVNEQFF
-,TRBJ2-1,-,TRBV24-1,TGTGCCACCAGTGATCCAAGCCGAACTAGTTCTGGGGAGCAGTTCTTC,CATSDPSRTSSGEQFF
TRBD1,TRBJ2-2,-,TRBV6-5,TGTGCCAGCAGGGGACAGGGGGCGAAAACCGGGGAGCTGTTTTTT,CASRGQGAKTGELFF
-,TRBJ1-1,-,TRBV7-9,TGTGCCAGCAGCTGGAGACAGTCGAACACTGAAGCTTTCTTT,CASSWRQSNTEAFF
TRBD1,TRBJ1-1,-,TRBV5-1,TGCGCCAGCAGCGCTCGACAGGGTGGACGGAGCACTGAAGCTTTCTTT,CASSARQGGRSTEAFF
-,TRBJ2-1,-,TRBV18,TGTGCCAGCTCACCTGATTACTCGAGCTCCTACAATGAGCAGTTCTTC,CASSPDYSSSYNEQFF
-,TRBJ1-2,once,TRBV11-2,TGTGCCAGCAGCTTAGAGGGCTCCTACTATGGCTACACCTTC,CASSLEGSYYGYTF
TRBD1,TRBJ1-1,-,TRBV13,TGTGCCAGCGTCTCCCAAAGGCCGGGACAGGGAGGAACTTACCTAGGGGCCACTGAAGCTTTCTTT,CASVSQRPGQGGTYLGATEAFF
-,TRBJ1-2,-,TRBV18,TGTGCCAGCTCACCCGACACGCAGGTCTATGGCTACACCTTC,CASSPDTQVYGYTF
-,TRBJ1-6,-,TRBV9,TGTGCCAGCAGCGTGTTGGAGGGGATGGGTTCACCCCTCCACTTT,CASSVLEGMGSPLHF
TRBD1,TRBJ2-3,-,TRBV28,TGTGCCAGCGGGGGAGGACAGGGATCAGATACGCAGTATTTT,CASGGGQGSDTQYF
TRBD1,TRBJ1-1,medium-sized,TRBV6-5,TGTGCCAGCAGTAACAGGGACAGAGTCACTGAAGCTTTCTTT,CASSNRDRVTEAFF
TRBD1,TRBJ1-2,-,TRBV12-3/TRBV12-4,TGTGCCAGCAGAATTACCGGGACAGGGGCCTACACCTTC,CASRITGTGAYTF
-,TRBJ1-6,-,TRBV25-1,TGTGCCAGCAGTAGTGCAGATTATTCACCCCTCCACTTT,CASSSADYSPLHF
-,TRBJ1-5,-,TRBV7-2,TGTGCCAGCAGCTTAGACGGGGGGGCAAATCAGCCCCAGCATTTT,CASSLDGGANQPQHF
TRBD1,TRBJ2-7,-,TRBV5-1,TGCGCCAGCAGCTTGGTGTCAGGGGGACCCTACGAGCAGTACTTC,CASSLVSGGPYEQYF
-,TRBJ2-3,-,TRBV9,TGTGCCAGCAGCGAGTTTTCGTGGGAGGCCGTTGAGGATACGCAGTATTTT,CASSEFSWEAVEDTQYF
-,TRBJ2-3,-,TRBV7-9,TGTGCCAGCAGCTTCGACAATACGCAGTATTTT,CASSFDNTQYF
TRBD2,TRBJ2-3,-,TRBV18,TGTGCCAGCTCACGACTAGCGGGAGGCTCTAGCACAGATACGCAGTATTTT,CASSRLAGGSSTDTQYF
-,TRBJ1-2,-,TRBV5-1,TGCGCCAGCAGCCGGGCTCGACCGGGGGGCTACACCTTC,CASSRARPGGYTF
TRBD1,TRBJ2-2,-,TRBV30,TGTGCCTGGAGGACACGACAGGGGAACTCTCTGAACGCCGGGGAGCTGTTTTTT,CAWRTRQGNSLNAGELFF
-,TRBJ2-7,-,TRBV11-2,TGTGCCAGCAGCTCGCAGGGCTACGAGCAGTACTTC,CASSSQGYEQYF
TRBD2,TRBJ2-1,few,TRBV7-8,TGTGCCAGTGCCCCCGGTCGCGGGAGGGTTAATGAGCAGTTCTTC,CASAPGRGRVNEQFF
-,TRBJ2-1,-,TRBV14,TGTGCCAGCAGCCGCCGACTAGAATTGGATGAGCAGTTCTTC,CASSRRLELDEQFF
-,TRBJ2-7,-,TRBV2,TGTGCCAGCATTGGGGGGGCTTTTTCCTACGAGCAGTACTTC,CASIGGAFSYEQYF
-,TRBJ1-6,-,TRBV10-2,TGCGCCAGCAGTGAGTTGGTAGGGGTATCACCCCTCCACTTT,CASSELVGVSPLHF